What follows are 3 T cell receptor beta chains derived from one specimen sequenced in a study of cytomegalovirus exposure and HLA in healthy donors. 60 Vbeta and 13 Jbeta primers were used in PCR. Using immunoSEQ multiplex PCR, the repertoire was profiled, and TCRdb retains in-frame clones only, with some absent. The profile shows over 65,000 clones, 65% to 70% of them singletons. Source material: PBMCs. All receptors derive from a woman between 50 and 59 years old in good health and CMV-seropositive.

The rearrangement joins TRBV13 to TRBJ2-3; tentative D call: TRBD2 (6 bases). Looked up from germline, CDR1 is PRHDT and CDR2 is FYEKMQ (reference sequence). V gave up 3 bases and J gave up 2 bases, with 15 bases separating them. CDR3 length: 16 residues. This CDR3 is CASSFWGGAPTDTQYF. CDR3 nucleotide sequence: TGTGCCAGCAGCTTCTGGGGCGGGGCGCCCACAGATACGCAGTATTTT.

The CDR3 reads CASTPGGIPYEQYF. In nucleotides, the CDR3 is TGTGCCAGCACCCCCGGAGGAATTCCATACGAGCAGTACTTC. The chain joins TRBV6-5 to TRBJ2-7, with D possibly being TRBD2 (5 bases). This CDR3 comprises 14 residues. Trimming pared 7 bases from V and 4 bases from J, leaving 17 bases between. CDR1 MNHEY and CDR2 SVGAGI come from the germline V gene.

This chain links TRBV4-1 with TRBJ1-1; TRBD1 matches at 7 bases. The germline V gene encodes CDR1 MGHRA and CDR2 YSYEKL. The V gene end was trimmed by 0 bases and the J gene end by 5 bases; junction bases not matched to a gene: 3. There are 14 residues in the CDR3. The DNA of the CDR3 is TGCGCCAGCAGCCAAGAAGACAGGGTGACTGAAGCTTTCTTT. Residues: CASSQEDRVTEAFF.